A single sample gave rise to the 32 T cell receptor beta chains below, sequenced in a study of T cell responses to AZD1222 COVID-19 vaccine. Produced via immunoSEQ multiplex PCR; TCRdb's table is partial and in-frame only. The sample lists roughly 120,000 clones; roughly nine tenths were seen once. This specimen consisted of peripheral blood, obtained on day 0 of AZD1222 vaccination. These receptors came from an adult in good health.

The J gene is TRBJ2-5, the V gene TRBV25-1; maybe TRBD2 (6 bases). This CDR3 has 13 amino acids. Per germline, CDR1 MGHDK and CDR2 SYGVNS. Trimming removed 7 bases at V and 4 bases at J, with 13 bases between. CDR3 coding DNA: TGTGCCAGCAAGGAGGCGGGACTAGAGACCCAGTACTTC. This translates into CASKEAGLETQYF.

This chain links TRBV7-9 with TRBJ1-6; weak D call: TRBD1 (5 bases). V dropped 5 bases and J dropped 7 bases, with 12 bases sitting between them. The CDR3 loop spans 14 amino acids. Per the germline V gene, CDR1 is SEHNR and CDR2 is FQNEAQ (reference sequence). The CDR3 region has the DNA TGTGCCAGCAGCCCAGGATGGGACAATTCACCCCTCCACTTT. Protein sequence: CASSPGWDNSPLHF.

This chain connects TRBV5-1 to TRBJ2-3; 7 nucleotides match TRBD2. With V trimmed by 5 bases and J by 4 bases, 7 bases remained unmatched. The CDR3 runs to 14 residues. CDR1 and CDR2 from the germline V gene are SGHRS and YFSETQ. The CDR3 nucleotides read TGCGCCAGCAGTGAGCGGGGCACCCCAGATACGCAGTATTTT. Protein product: CASSERGTPDTQYF.

This sequence joins TRBV6-5 and TRBJ1-5; D is perhaps TRBD1 (5 bases). Deletions cut 6 bases from V and 7 bases from J, with 19 bases between. Germline V gene sequence: CDR1 MNHEY, CDR2 SVGAGI. The CDR3 has 15 residues. The CDR3 region has the DNA TGTGCCAGCAGACCTGGGACTCTGGAGGAACAGCCCCAGCATTTT. Protein product: CASRPGTLEEQPQHF.

This chain connects TRBV6-2 or TRBV6-3 to TRBJ1-1, with D possibly matching TRBD1 (5 bases). V lost 3 bases to trimming and J lost 6 bases, with 17 bases between them. The CDR3 has 15 residues. In germline, CDR1 is MNHEY, CDR2 SVGEGT. CDR3 region: CASSYRWQGNPEAFF. CDR3 DNA sequence: TGTGCCAGCAGTTATAGGTGGCAGGGTAACCCTGAAGCTTTCTTT.

This chain connects TRBV27 to TRBJ2-3; possibly TRBD1 for D (6 bases). Germline-derived CDR1 and CDR2 are MNHEY and SMNVEV (reference sequence). The ends were cut back, 4 bases at V and 3 bases at J, with 8 bases in the middle. This CDR3 region has 13 residues. The CDR3 loop reads CASSYQGTDTQYF. The DNA for the CDR3 is TGTGCCAGCAGTTACCAGGGGACAGATACGCAGTATTTT.

The V call is TRBV10-2, the J call TRBJ2-5, with 8 positions matching TRBD2. The CDR3 contains 17 residues. The V gene end was trimmed by 0 bases and the J gene end by 4 bases; junction bases not matched to a gene: 10. Germline V gives CDR1 WSHSY, CDR2 SAAADI. The CDR3 sequence: CASSESRVGRAGETQYF. Here the CDR3 DNA reads TGCGCCAGCAGTGAGTCGAGGGTCGGGAGGGCCGGAGAGACCCAGTACTTC.

The V and J genes are TRBV12-3 or TRBV12-4 and TRBJ2-1, with TRBD1 as a possible D gene (5 bases). Trimming shortened V by 7 bases and J by 4 bases, and 11 bases separated the two germline ends. This CDR3 has 13 amino acids. In DNA form, the CDR3 reads TGTGCCAGCACCACCGACAGTTACAATGAGCAGTTCTTC. This translates into CASTTDSYNEQFF.

The rearrangement joins TRBV11-1 to TRBJ2-2, with a tentative D call TRBD2 (5 bases). CDR1 SGHAT and CDR2 FQDESV come from the germline V gene (reference sequence). The CDR3 extends over 14 amino acids. With 3 bases removed from V and 7 bases from J, the gap between germline ends came to 12 bases. The CDR3 loop reads CASSLLERVGELFF. Written as DNA, the CDR3 is TGTGCCAGCAGCTTGCTGGAGAGGGTCGGGGAGCTGTTTTTT.

CDR3 bases: TGTGCCAGCAGCTTAGTCGCCGGGACAGGGGCCTCCTACAATGAGCAGTTCTTC. Translating gives CASSLVAGTGASYNEQFF. J is TRBJ2-1 and V is TRBV7-2; 10 nucleotides align to TRBD1. With 1 base clipped from V and 0 bases from J, the junction kept 6 bases outside the gene matches. CDR1 is SGHTA and CDR2 is FQGNSA in the germline V gene. The CDR3 sequence is 18 residues long.

V is TRBV5-5 and J is TRBJ2-7; no clear D gene. CDR3 length: 12 amino acids. Trimming took 4 bases from V and 3 from J, leaving 8 bases between them. Germline V gene sequence: CDR1 SGHKS, CDR2 YYEKEE (reference sequence). This CDR3 reads CASSNYYYEQYF. CDR3 bases: TGTGCCAGCAGCAATTACTACTACGAGCAGTACTTC.

V is TRBV3-1 (or the pseudogene TRBV3-2) and J is TRBJ1-3; D perhaps matches TRBD1 (5 bases). Between the trimmed V and J ends, which lost 4 bases and 2 bases, there was a span of 9 bases. Germline V gene lookup returns CDR1 LGHDT and CDR2 YNNKEL (reference sequence). This CDR3 spans 14 amino acids. CDR3: CASSPPGTGNTIYF. As DNA, the CDR3 is TGTGCCAGCAGCCCCCCAGGGACTGGAAACACCATATATTTT.

This CDR3 is CASSFGAPYEQYF. The CDR3 DNA is TGCGCCAGCAGCTTTGGGGCCCCCTACGAGCAGTACTTC. The J gene is TRBJ2-7, the V gene TRBV5-1; D is perhaps TRBD1 (5 bases). The ends were cut back, 2 bases at V and 2 bases at J, with 8 bases in the middle. This CDR3 contains 13 residues. The germline V gene has CDR1 SGHRS and CDR2 YFSETQ. Drawing the rest from reference TRBV5-1 and TRBJ2-7, the complete variable domain is KAGVTQTPRYLIKTRGQQVTLSCSPISGHRSVSWYQQTPGQGLQFLFEYFSETQRNKGNFPGRFSGRQFSNSRSEMNVSTLELGDSALYLCASSFGAPYEQYFGPGTRLTVT.

This rearrangement joins TRBV19 to TRBJ1-6, with TRBD1 identical over 9 bases. The CDR3 runs 18 residues. Germline-derived CDR1 and CDR2 are LNHDA and SQIVND (reference sequence). The J segment lost 9 bases and the V segment lost 1 base, leaving 13 bases of the junction unmatched. The CDR3 coding sequence is TGTGCCAGTAGTATAGGTACCGGGACAGGGCGAAGCCTTTCACCCCTCCACTTT. It codes for CASSIGTGTGRSLSPLHF.

The sample holds one count of this clone. The rearrangement joins TRBV7-9 to TRBJ1-2; possible D gene TRBD1, 5 bases. Trimming removed 7 bases from V and 6 bases from J, with 21 bases in between. Germline V gene lookup returns CDR1 SEHNR and CDR2 FQNEAQ (reference sequence). The CDR3 consists of 15 residues. CDR3 protein: CASTSGGLRSDGYTF. The CDR3 nucleotides are TGTGCCAGCACTTCGGGGGGTCTAAGGTCGGATGGCTACACCTTC.

The V and J genes are TRBV3-1 (or the pseudogene TRBV3-2) and TRBJ2-1; maybe TRBD2 (6 bases). Germline V gives CDR1 LGHDT, CDR2 YNNKEL (reference sequence). This CDR3 region has 14 residues. Trimming took 4 bases from V and 4 from J, leaving 11 bases between them. CDR3 DNA: TGTGCCAGCAGCCCAGGACTAACGTACAATGAGCAGTTCTTC. Protein: CASSPGLTYNEQFF.

The CDR3 sequence: CASSLYRGEPQHF. The CDR3 DNA reads TGTGCCAGCAGTTTATACAGGGGGGAACCCCAGCATTTT. The J gene is TRBJ1-5, the V gene TRBV27, with 8 nucleotides matching TRBD1. Per the germline V gene, CDR1 is MNHEY and CDR2 is SMNVEV (reference sequence). Losses at the gene ends were 1 base for V and 10 bases for J; bases not matched to a gene: 3. The length of the CDR3 is 13 residues.

The genes are TRBV12-5 and TRBJ1-3; tentatively, D is TRBD1 (5 bases). The germline CDR1 and CDR2 sequences are LGHNT and FRNRAP. Trimming cost V 7 bases and J 1 base, with 11 bases left between them. This CDR3 has 14 amino acids. The CDR3: CASAVSGSGNTIYF. The CDR3 DNA reads TGTGCTAGTGCTGTCTCAGGGTCTGGAAACACCATATATTTT.

V gene TRBV7-3 combines with J gene TRBJ2-1, with D unclear. With 0 bases removed from V and 5 bases from J, the gap between germline ends came to 8 bases. The length of the CDR3 is 14 residues. Germline assignment: CDR1 SGHTA and CDR2 FQGTGA. CDR3 region: CASSLTWSNNEQFF. CDR3 DNA: TGTGCCAGCAGCTTAACTTGGTCTAACAATGAGCAGTTCTTC. Full variable domain (missing parts from reference TRBV7-3 and TRBJ2-1): GAGVSQTPSNKVTEKGKYVELRCDPISGHTALYWYRQSLGQGPEFLIYFQGTGAADDSGLPNDRFFAVRPEGSVSTLKIQRTERGDSAVYLCASSLTWSNNEQFFGPGTRLTVL.

This chain connects TRBV12-3 or TRBV12-4 to TRBJ2-7, with TRBD2 matching over 9 bases. This CDR3 spans 13 amino acids. V shed 5 bases, J shed 7 bases, and the junction held 6 bases outside the gene matches. Here the CDR3 reads CASSPSLAGEQYF. The CDR3 coding sequence is TGTGCCAGCAGTCCCAGTCTAGCGGGGGAGCAGTACTTC.

The chain uses TRBV4-2 and TRBJ1-1; D is unclear. Trimming pared 5 bases from V and 4 bases from J, leaving 11 bases between. Germline-derived CDR1 and CDR2 are LGHNA and YNFKEQ. The CDR3 sequence is 13 residues long. In nucleotides, the CDR3 is TGTGCCAGCAGCATTGGACGTACCACTGAAGCTTTCTTT. This translates into CASSIGRTTEAFF.

The V call is TRBV4-2, the J call TRBJ2-2; 13 bases map to TRBD2. The germline V gene has CDR1 LGHNA and CDR2 YNFKEQ. J gave up 5 bases and V 4 bases, and 10 bases lay outside the gene matches. The CDR3 extends over 18 amino acids. CDR3 loop: CASSREGLAGLFTGELFF. The CDR3 DNA reads TGTGCCAGCAGCCGTGAGGGACTAGCGGGGTTATTTACCGGGGAGCTGTTTTTT.

This clone has only one observation. The genes are TRBV2 and TRBJ2-5, with D hard to call. CDR1 is SNHLY and CDR2 is FYNNEI in the germline V gene. The CDR3 is 13 amino acids. The V end was cut by 6 bases, the J end by 9 bases, with 17 bases between. The CDR3 DNA reads TGTGCCAGCAGCGTGGAAACTCAGGCGTCCCAGTACTTC. The encoded protein is CASSVETQASQYF.

The chain links TRBV13 to TRBJ1-5; D is unclear. Trimming took off 6 bases at V and 5 bases at J, with 8 bases between the two ends. From germline, CDR1 is PRHDT and CDR2 FYEKMQ (reference sequence). The CDR3 is made up of 12 amino acids. The CDR3 bases are TGTGCCAGCAGTACGGGTGATCAGCCCCAGCATTTT. As protein: CASSTGDQPQHF.

V and J are TRBV19 and TRBJ1-5, with D possibly being TRBD1 (5 bases). The CDR3 length is 16 residues. Trimming left V 1 base short and J 4 bases short, with 14 bases between. Looked up from germline, CDR1 is LNHDA and CDR2 is SQIVND (reference sequence). CDR3 residues: CASSIAPGRYNQPQHF. The CDR3, as DNA: TGTGCCAGTAGTATAGCTCCAGGGCGGTATAATCAGCCCCAGCATTTT.

The chain combines TRBV5-5 with TRBJ1-5; no definite D call. Germline V CDR1 and CDR2: SGHKS, YYEKEE (reference sequence). The V end lost 4 bases, the J end lost 1 base, and 12 bases lay between the germline ends. This CDR3 comprises 15 residues. The CDR3 here is CASSAGQASNQPQHF. DNA for the CDR3: TGTGCCAGCAGCGCCGGGCAGGCCAGCAATCAGCCCCAGCATTTT.

This clone was seen only once. V is TRBV18 and J is TRBJ1-2, with D tentatively TRBD1 (6 bases). V lost 8 bases, J lost 2 bases, and 18 bases lay in between. The CDR3 consists of 15 residues. Germline V CDR1 and CDR2: KGHSH, LQKENI. The CDR3 DNA sequence: TGTGCCAGCCGAGCCGTCCAGGGGTTGAACTATGGCTACACCTTC. Its protein product is CASRAVQGLNYGYTF. Combining the CDR3 with reference TRBV18 and TRBJ1-2 gives the whole variable domain NAGVMQNPRHLVRRRGQEARLRCSPMKGHSHVYWYRQLPEEGLKFMVYLQKENIIDESGMPKERFSAEFPKEGPSILRIQQVVRGDSAAYFCASRAVQGLNYGYTFGSGTRLTVV.

The rearrangement joins TRBV7-9 to TRBJ2-3, with 7 bases lining up with TRBD2. J lost 2 bases, V lost 3 bases, and 5 bases had no gene match. The CDR3 is 15 residues long. The germline gives CDR1 SEHNR, CDR2 FQNEAQ (reference sequence). The chain's CDR3 is CASSLYSGNTDTQYF. The DNA for the CDR3 is TGTGCCAGCAGCTTGTACAGCGGGAACACAGATACGCAGTATTTT.

The gene calls are TRBV30 and TRBJ1-1; D is possibly TRBD1 (5 bases). The CDR3 extends over 13 amino acids. V was clipped by 2 bases and J by 5 bases, with 12 bases between them. Germline CDR1 reads GTSNPN; CDR2 reads SVGIG (reference sequence). CDR3 nucleotide sequence: TGTGCCTGGAGTCTTCGGAGGGGTACTGAAGCTTTCTTT. Translating gives CAWSLRRGTEAFF.

The chain employs TRBV27 and TRBJ1-2; 7 bases map to TRBD1. Losses at the gene ends were 5 bases for V and 0 bases for J; bases not matched to a gene: 3. The CDR3 totals 14 residues. Germline CDR1 MNHEY, CDR2 SMNVEV (reference sequence). Written as DNA, the CDR3 is TGTGCCAGCAGTGGGGACAGAGCTAACTATGGCTACACCTTC. Its translation is CASSGDRANYGYTF.

The chain links TRBV27 to TRBJ1-5; TRBD1 matches at 9 bases. Germline loops: CDR1 MNHEY, CDR2 SMNVEV (reference sequence). This CDR3 comprises 15 residues. With 6 bases clipped from V and 3 bases from J, the junction kept 6 bases outside the gene matches. In DNA form, the CDR3 reads TGTGCCAGCAGCCCCAGGACAGGGGACAATCAGCCCCAGCATTTT. It is translated as CASSPRTGDNQPQHF.

V and J are TRBV10-3 and TRBJ2-1, with a tentative D call TRBD1 (6 bases). The CDR3 length is 11 residues. V was clipped by 8 bases and J by 8 bases, with 10 bases between them. Germline CDR1 is ENHRY and CDR2 is SYGVKD. The CDR3 reads CAIQGRHEQFF. The CDR3 DNA follows: TGTGCCATCCAGGGGCGGCATGAGCAGTTCTTC.